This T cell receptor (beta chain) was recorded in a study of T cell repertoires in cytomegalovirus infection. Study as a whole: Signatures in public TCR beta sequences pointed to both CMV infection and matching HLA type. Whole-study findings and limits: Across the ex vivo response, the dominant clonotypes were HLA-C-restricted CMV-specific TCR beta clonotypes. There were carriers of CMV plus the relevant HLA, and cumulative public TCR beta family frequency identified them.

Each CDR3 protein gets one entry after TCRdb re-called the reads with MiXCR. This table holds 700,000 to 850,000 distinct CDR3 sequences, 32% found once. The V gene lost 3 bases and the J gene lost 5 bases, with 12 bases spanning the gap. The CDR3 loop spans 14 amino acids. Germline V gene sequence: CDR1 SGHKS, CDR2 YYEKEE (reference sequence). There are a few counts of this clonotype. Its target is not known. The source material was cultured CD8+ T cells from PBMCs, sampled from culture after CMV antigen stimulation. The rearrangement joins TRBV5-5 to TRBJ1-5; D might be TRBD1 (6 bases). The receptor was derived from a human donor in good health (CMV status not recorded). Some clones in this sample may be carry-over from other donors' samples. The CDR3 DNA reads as TGTGCCAGCAGCTCGAGGGGGGATTATCAGCCCCAGCATTTT. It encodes CASSSRGDYQPQHF. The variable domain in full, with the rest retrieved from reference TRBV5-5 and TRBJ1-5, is DAGVTQSPTHLIKTRGQQVTLRCSPISGHKSVSWYQQVLGQGPQFIFQYYEKEERGRGNFPDRFSARQFPNYSSELNVNALLLGDSALYLCASSSRGDYQPQHFGDGTRLSIL.